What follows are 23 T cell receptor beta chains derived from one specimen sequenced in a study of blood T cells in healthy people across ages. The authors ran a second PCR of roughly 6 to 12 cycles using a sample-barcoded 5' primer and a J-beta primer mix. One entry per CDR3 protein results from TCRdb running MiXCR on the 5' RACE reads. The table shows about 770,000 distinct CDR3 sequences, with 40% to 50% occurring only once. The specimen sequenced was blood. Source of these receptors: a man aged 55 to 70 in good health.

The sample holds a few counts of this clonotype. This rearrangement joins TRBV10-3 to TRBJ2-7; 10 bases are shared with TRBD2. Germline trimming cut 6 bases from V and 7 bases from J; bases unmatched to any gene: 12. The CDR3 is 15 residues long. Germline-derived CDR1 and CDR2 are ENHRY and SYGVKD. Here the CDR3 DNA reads TGTGCCATCAGCTCCGCTCCGGGACTAGCGCGGGAGCAGTACTTC. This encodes CAISSAPGLAREQYF.

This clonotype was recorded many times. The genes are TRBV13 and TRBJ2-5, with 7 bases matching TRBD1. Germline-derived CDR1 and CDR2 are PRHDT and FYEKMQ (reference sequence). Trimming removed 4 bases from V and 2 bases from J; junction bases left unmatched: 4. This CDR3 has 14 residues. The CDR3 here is CASSSTGRQETQYF. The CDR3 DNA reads TGTGCCAGCAGCTCGACAGGGCGTCAAGAGACCCAGTACTTC. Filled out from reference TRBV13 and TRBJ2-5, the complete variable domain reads AAGVIQSPRHLIKEKRETATLKCYPIPRHDTVYWYQQGPGQDPQFLISFYEKMQSDKGSIPDRFSAQQFSDYHSELNMSSLELGDSALYFCASSSTGRQETQYFGPGTRLLVL.

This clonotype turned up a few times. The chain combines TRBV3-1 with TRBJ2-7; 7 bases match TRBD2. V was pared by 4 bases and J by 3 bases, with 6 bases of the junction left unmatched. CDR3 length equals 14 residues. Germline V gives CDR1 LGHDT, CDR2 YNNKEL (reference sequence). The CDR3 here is CASSRGGSGYEQYF. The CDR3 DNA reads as TGTGCCAGCAGCCGGGGAGGGAGCGGCTACGAGCAGTACTTC.

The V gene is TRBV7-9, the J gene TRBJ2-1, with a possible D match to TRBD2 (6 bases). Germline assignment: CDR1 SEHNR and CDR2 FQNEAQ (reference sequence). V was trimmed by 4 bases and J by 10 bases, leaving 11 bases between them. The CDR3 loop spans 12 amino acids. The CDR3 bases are TGTGCCAGCAGCTCAGCGGGCCGGGAGCAGTTCTTC. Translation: CASSSAGREQFF.

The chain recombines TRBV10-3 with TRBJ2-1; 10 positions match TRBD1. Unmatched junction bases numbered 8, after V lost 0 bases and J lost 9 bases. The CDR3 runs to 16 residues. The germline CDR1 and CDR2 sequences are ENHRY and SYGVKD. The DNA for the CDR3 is TGTGCCATCAGTGAGTCCGGGGGACAGGGGAGCGGTGAGCAGTTCTTC. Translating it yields CAISESGGQGSGEQFF.

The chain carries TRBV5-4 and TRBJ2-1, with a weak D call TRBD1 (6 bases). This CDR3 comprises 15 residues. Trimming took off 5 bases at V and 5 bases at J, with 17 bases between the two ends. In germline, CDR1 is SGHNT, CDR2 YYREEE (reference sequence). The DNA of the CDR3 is TGTGCCAGCAGTCGGCCCGGACAGAGAAACAATGAGCAGTTCTTC. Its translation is CASSRPGQRNNEQFF.

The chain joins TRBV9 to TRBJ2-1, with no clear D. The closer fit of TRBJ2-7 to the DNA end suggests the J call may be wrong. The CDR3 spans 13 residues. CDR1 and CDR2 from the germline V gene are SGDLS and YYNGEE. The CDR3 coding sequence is TGTGCCAGCAGCGTTAACTCCTACAATGAGCAGTACTTC. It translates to CASSVNSYNEQYF.

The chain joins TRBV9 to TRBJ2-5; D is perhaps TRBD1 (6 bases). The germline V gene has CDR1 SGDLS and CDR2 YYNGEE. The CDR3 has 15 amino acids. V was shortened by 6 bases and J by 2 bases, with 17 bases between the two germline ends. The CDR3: CASTPWDTPQETQYF. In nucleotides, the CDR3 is TGTGCCAGCACTCCTTGGGACACCCCACAAGAGACCCAGTACTTC. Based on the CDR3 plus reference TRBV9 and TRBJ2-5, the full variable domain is DSGVTQTPKHLITATGQRVTLRCSPRSGDLSVYWYQQSLDQGLQFLIQYYNGEERAKGNILERFSAQQFPDLHSELNLSSLELGDSALYFCASTPWDTPQETQYFGPGTRLLVL.

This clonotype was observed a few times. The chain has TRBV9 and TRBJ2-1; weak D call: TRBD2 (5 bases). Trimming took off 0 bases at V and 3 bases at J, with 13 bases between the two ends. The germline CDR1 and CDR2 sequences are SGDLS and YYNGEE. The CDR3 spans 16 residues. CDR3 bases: TGTGCCAGCAGCGTAGCTCCGAAAGGGAGCTACAATGAGCAGTTCTTC. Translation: CASSVAPKGSYNEQFF.

DNA for the CDR3: TGTGCCAGCAGCCAAAGGGCTAGTGAGCAGTTCTTC. This sequence encodes CASSQRASEQFF. The chain combines TRBV14 with TRBJ2-1; no clear D gene. Per germline, CDR1 SGHDN and CDR2 FVKESK. The V and J ends lost 2 bases and 9 bases respectively, with 8 bases between them. The CDR3 loop spans 12 amino acids.

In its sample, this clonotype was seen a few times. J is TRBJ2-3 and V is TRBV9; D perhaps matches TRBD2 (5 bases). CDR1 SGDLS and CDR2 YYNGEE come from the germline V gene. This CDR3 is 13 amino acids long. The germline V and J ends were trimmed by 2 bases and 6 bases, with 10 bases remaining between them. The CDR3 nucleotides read TGTGCCAGCAGCGTTCGGGGTTCGGATACGCAGTATTTT. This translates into CASSVRGSDTQYF. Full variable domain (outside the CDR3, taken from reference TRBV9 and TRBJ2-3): DSGVTQTPKHLITATGQRVTLRCSPRSGDLSVYWYQQSLDQGLQFLIQYYNGEERAKGNILERFSAQQFPDLHSELNLSSLELGDSALYFCASSVRGSDTQYFGPGTRLTVL.

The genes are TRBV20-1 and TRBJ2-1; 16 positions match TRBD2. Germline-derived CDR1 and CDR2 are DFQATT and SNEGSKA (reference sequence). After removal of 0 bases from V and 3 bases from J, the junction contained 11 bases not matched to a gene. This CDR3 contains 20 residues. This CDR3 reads CSARDVGTSGGAGLYNEQFF. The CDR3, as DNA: TGCAGTGCTAGAGATGTCGGGACTAGCGGGGGGGCAGGGCTCTACAATGAGCAGTTCTTC.

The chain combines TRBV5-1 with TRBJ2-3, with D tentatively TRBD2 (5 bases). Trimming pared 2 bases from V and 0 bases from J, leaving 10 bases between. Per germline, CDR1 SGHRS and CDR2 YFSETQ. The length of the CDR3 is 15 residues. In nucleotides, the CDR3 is TGCGCCAGCAGCTTTACGGGGTTAAGCACAGATACGCAGTATTTT. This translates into CASSFTGLSTDTQYF.

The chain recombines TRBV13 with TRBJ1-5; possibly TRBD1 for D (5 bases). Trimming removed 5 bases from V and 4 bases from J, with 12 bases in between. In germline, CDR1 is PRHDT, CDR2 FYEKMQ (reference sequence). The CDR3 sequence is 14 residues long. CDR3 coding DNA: TGTGCCAGCAGCGTGAGGGGAGAAAATCAGCCCCAGCATTTT. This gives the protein CASSVRGENQPQHF.

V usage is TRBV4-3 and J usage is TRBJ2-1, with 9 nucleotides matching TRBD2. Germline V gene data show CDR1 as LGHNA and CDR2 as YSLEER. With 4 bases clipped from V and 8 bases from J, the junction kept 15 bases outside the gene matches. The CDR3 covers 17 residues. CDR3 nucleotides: TGCGCCAGCAGCCTGGGATATGGCGGGGGGGCGGGCGATGAGCAGTTCTTC. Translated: CASSLGYGGGAGDEQFF.

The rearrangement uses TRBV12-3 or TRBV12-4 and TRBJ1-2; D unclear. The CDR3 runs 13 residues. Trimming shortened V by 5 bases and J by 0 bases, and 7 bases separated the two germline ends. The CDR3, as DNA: TGTGCCAGCAGTCAGCCCGCTAACTATGGCTACACCTTC. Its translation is CASSQPANYGYTF.

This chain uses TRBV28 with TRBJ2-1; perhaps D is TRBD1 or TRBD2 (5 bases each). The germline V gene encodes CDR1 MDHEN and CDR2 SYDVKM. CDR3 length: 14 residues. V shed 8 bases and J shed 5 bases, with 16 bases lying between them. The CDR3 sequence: CASSGGVGNNEQFF. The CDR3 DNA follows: TGTGCCAGCTCTGGGGGAGTCGGGAACAATGAGCAGTTCTTC.

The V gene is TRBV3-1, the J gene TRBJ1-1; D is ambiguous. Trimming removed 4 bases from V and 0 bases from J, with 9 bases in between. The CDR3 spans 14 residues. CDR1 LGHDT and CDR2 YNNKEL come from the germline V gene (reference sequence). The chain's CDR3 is CASSRSGMNTEAFF. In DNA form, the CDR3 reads TGTGCCAGCAGCCGATCCGGGATGAACACTGAAGCTTTCTTT.

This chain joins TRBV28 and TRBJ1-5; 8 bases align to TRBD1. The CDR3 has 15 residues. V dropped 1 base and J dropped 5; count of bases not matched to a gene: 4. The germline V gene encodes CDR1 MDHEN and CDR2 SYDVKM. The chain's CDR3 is CASSLSQGAYQPQHF. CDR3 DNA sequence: TGTGCCAGCAGTTTATCGCAGGGGGCGTATCAGCCCCAGCATTTT.

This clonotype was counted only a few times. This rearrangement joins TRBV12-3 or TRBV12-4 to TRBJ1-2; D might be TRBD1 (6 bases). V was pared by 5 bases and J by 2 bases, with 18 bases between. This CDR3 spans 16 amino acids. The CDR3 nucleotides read TGTGCCAGCAGTCCACAACAGGGCCCTATGAACTATGGCTACACCTTC. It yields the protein CASSPQQGPMNYGYTF.

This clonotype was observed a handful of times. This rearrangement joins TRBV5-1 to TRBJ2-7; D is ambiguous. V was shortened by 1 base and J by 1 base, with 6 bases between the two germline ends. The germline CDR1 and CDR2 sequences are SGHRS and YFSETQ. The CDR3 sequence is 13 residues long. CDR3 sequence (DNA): TGCGCCAGCAGCTTGTATGAGTCCTACGAGCAGTACTTC. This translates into CASSLYESYEQYF.

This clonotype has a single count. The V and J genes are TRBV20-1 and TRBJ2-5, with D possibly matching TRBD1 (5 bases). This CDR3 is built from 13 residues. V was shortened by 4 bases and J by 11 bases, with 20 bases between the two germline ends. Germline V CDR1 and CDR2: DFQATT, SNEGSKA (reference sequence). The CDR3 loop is CSATPRGAYEQYF. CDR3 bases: TGCAGTGCTACTCCACGTGGGGCCTATGAGCAGTACTTC.

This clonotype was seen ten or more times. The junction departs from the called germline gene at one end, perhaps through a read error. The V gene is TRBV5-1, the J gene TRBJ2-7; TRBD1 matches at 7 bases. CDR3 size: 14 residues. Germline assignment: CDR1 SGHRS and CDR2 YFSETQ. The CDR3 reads CASSSRTGSYEQYF. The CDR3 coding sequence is TGTGCCAGCAGTTCTAGGACAGGATCCTACGAGCAGTACTTC.